This record covers a single TCR beta chain. As yet, its antigen is unknown. Trimming took off 5 bases at V and 7 bases at J, with 24 bases between the two ends. Germline lookup yields CDR1 SGHRS and CDR2 YFSETQ. The length of the CDR3 is 17 residues. The table came from immunoSEQ multiplex PCR; TCRdb's copy has only in-frame clones and leaves some out. The table lists 15,000 to 25,000 clones, about 80% of them singletons, with 6.5% to 8% in the top ten. This entry belongs to a study of PD-1 blockade in classical Hodgkin lymphoma. Looking at the study overall: Once every 2 weeks, patients received intravenous nivolumab at 3 mg/kg. Findings and limits, study-wide: CD4+ TCR diversity, unlike CD8+, climbed significantly by C4D1. The drivers behind the repertoire differences, possibly disease activity or prior therapy, remain undefined. A reduction in baseline TCR diversity was reportedly seen in newly diagnosed patients relative to healthy donors.

Noted time point: cycle 4 day 1 (C4D1), after less than 7 weeks of nivolumab. Relapses following autologous stem cell transplantation were seen in all patients, with brentuximab vedotin exposure varying. From thawed PBMCs, CD8+ T cells were isolated by magnetic negative selection. The sample in question was CD8+ T cells from blood, obtained before the fourth cycle of nivolumab. The sequence was collected from a human donor with classical Hodgkin lymphoma. The V gene is TRBV5-1, the J gene TRBJ2-2; D unclear. In nucleotides, the CDR3 is TGCGCCAGCAGACAAAAGGAAACGGACGGCCAAGGCGGGGAGCTGTTTTTT. Translating it yields CASRQKETDGQGGELFF.